The next 5 T cell receptor beta chains were all read from a single sample in a study of neurological immune-mediated disorders (dated by TCRdb to between 2019 and 2020). The method behind the library was 5' RACE. The reads were generated on an Illumina HiSeq 2500. TCRdb applied fastp at Q25 and MiXCR to the public reads, then kept only in-frame beta chains. CDR3 protein duplicates are merged, each entry listing the most common genes and DNA. The sample table contains 66,000 or so distinct CDR3 sequences; only one count was recorded for 4% to 6% of them. Of the sample, 2.8% falls within the top ten clones. The sample taken for sequencing was PBMCs. The receptors were gathered from a woman aged 25 to 45 with multiple sclerosis.

V usage is TRBV6-6 and J usage is TRBJ2-7; tentative D call: TRBD1 (6 bases). Trimming pared 0 bases from V and 5 bases from J, leaving 8 bases between. Germline values: CDR1 MNHNY, CDR2 SVGAGI (reference sequence). The CDR3 sequence is 13 residues long. CDR3 in DNA: TGTGCCAGCAGTTACTCCGGGGACAACGAGCAGTACTTC. It translates to CASSYSGDNEQYF.

This clonotype has ten or more counts. The CDR3 reads CASSLAQVYEQYF. In DNA form, the CDR3 reads TGTGCCAGCAGCTTGGCCCAAGTCTACGAGCAGTACTTC. The rearrangement links TRBV5-6 to TRBJ2-7; D remains unclear. Germline lookup yields CDR1 SGHDT and CDR2 YYEEEE. The V gene lost 0 bases and the J gene lost 3 bases, with 7 bases spanning the gap. The length of the CDR3 is 13 residues. Together with reference TRBV5-6 and TRBJ2-7, the CDR3 gives the full variable domain: DAGVTQSPTHLIKTRGQQVTLRCSPKSGHDTVSWYQQALGQGPQFIFQYYEEEERQRGNFPDRFSGHQFPNYSSELNVNALLLGDSALYLCASSLAQVYEQYFGPGTRLTVT.

This clonotype has ten or more counts. V and J are TRBV4-1 and TRBJ1-2; unclear D gene. V was shortened by 0 bases and J by 4 bases, with 12 bases between the two germline ends. The germline V gene encodes CDR1 MGHRA and CDR2 YSYEKL. The CDR3 runs 15 residues. CDR3 sequence: CASSQDGERIYGYTF. In DNA, the CDR3 is TGCGCCAGCAGCCAAGACGGGGAACGGATCTATGGCTACACCTTC.

This clonotype appeared a few times. This sequence may be a read error, since a much larger clone differs from it by one base. CDR3 DNA: TGCGCCAGCAGCTTGGGAAAGGCCGGGGCTGAAGCTTTCTTT. Its protein is CASSLGKAGAEAFF. V gene TRBV5-1 combines with J gene TRBJ1-1; D is unclear. The CDR3 loop spans 14 amino acids. CDR1 and CDR2 (germline): SGHRS, YFSETQ. V was shortened by 0 bases and J by 6 bases, with 12 bases between the two germline ends.

This clonotype was picked up a small number of times. The chain recombines TRBV3-1 with TRBJ2-5; the match to TRBD1 covers 11 bases. V lost 3 bases and J lost 4; bases outside the gene matches: 10. This CDR3 region has 17 residues. Germline CDR1 is LGHDT and CDR2 is YNNKEL (reference sequence). DNA for the CDR3: TGTGCCAGCAGCCAGCCCCGGGACAGGGGGATTGGAGAGACCCAGTACTTC. Its translation is CASSQPRDRGIGETQYF.